Below, 2 T cell receptor beta chains from the same sample are listed, as sequenced in a study of cytomegalovirus exposure and HLA in healthy donors. Amplification used 60 Vbeta primers and 13 Jbeta primers. TCRdb's copy holds only in-frame clones and misses some; the assay was immunoSEQ multiplex PCR. The table lists approximately 150,000 clones, approximately 70% of them singletons. Sequencing was done on a sample of PBMCs. These receptors originate from a man aged 18 to 29 in good health and CMV-seropositive.

The V call is TRBV25-1, the J call TRBJ2-1; the match to TRBD2 covers 14 bases. Germline trimming cut 4 bases from V and 7 bases from J; bases unmatched to any gene: 6. The germline V gene has CDR1 MGHDK and CDR2 SYGVNS. The CDR3 is 16 amino acids. CDR3 coding DNA: TGTGCCAGCAGTGTACGGGGGACTAGCGGGAGTAATGAGCAGTTCTTC. Protein sequence: CASSVRGTSGSNEQFF.

The genes are TRBV30 and TRBJ1-3; 9 nucleotides line up with TRBD1. The V and J ends lost 4 bases and 8 bases, in that order; junction bases with no gene match: 3. The CDR3 loop spans 12 amino acids. CDR1 and CDR2 from the germline V gene are GTSNPN and SVGIG (reference sequence). The CDR3 loop reads CAWTGTGHTIYF. CDR3 DNA sequence: TGTGCCTGGACAGGGACAGGGCACACCATATATTTT.